The subject of this entry is one T cell receptor beta chain. The assay was immunoSEQ multiplex PCR, and TCRdb's table has in-frame clones only and misses some. The sample consists of 65,000 to 80,000 clones, about 80% of them appearing once. This sample is part of a study of OX40 agonist ivuxolimab in advanced cancers. Germline-derived CDR1 and CDR2 are MDHEN and SYDVKM. V was pared by 3 bases and J by 5 bases, with 2 bases of the junction left unmatched. The CDR3 contains 14 residues. The starting material was CD4+ or CD8+ T cells sorted from blood, obtained in a trial of the OX40 agonist ivuxolimab. The chain couples TRBV28 to TRBJ1-5; TRBD1 agrees at 9 bases. This TCR derives from an adult with an advanced solid tumor such as melanoma, head and neck, liver or kidney cancer. The CDR3 loop is CASSLGQGYQPQHF. The CDR3 DNA is TGTGCCAGCAGTTTGGGACAGGGTTATCAGCCCCAGCATTTT. The entire variable domain, with the rest obtained from reference TRBV28 and TRBJ1-5, is as follows: DVKVTQSSRYLVKRTGEKVFLECVQDMDHENMFWYRQDPGLGLRLIYFSYDVKMKEKGDIPEGYSVSREKKERFSLILESASTNQTSMYLCASSLGQGYQPQHFGDGTRLSIL.